This record covers a single T cell receptor beta chain. Its antigen is unidentified. This CDR3 has 15 residues. Losses at the gene ends were 2 bases for V and 1 base for J; bases not matched to a gene: 2. Germline V lookup: CDR1 MNHNY, CDR2 SVGAGI (reference sequence). MiXCR, run by TCRdb on the 5' RACE reads, gives a single entry per CDR3 protein. Seen here are approximately 450,000 distinct CDR3 sequences, roughly 20% observed once, and the top ten hold 18%. These data are taken from a study of T cells after yellow fever vaccination. The overall study: Researchers used SMART-Seq v4 Ultra Low Input to prepare fractions that had low cell numbers. Study observations and caveats: Primary-vaccination clones mostly resurfaced post-booster (just under 98% CD4, roughly 90% CD8).

The sample was PBMCs, taken before the yellow fever booster vaccination. This sequence joins TRBV6-6 and TRBJ2-3, with 8 nucleotides matching TRBD2. This TCR was sampled from a man aged 18 to 29 who received the YFV17D yellow fever vaccine. CDR3 DNA: TGTGCCAGCAGTTACAAACTAGCGGGCACAGATACGCAGTATTTT. It translates to CASSYKLAGTDTQYF.